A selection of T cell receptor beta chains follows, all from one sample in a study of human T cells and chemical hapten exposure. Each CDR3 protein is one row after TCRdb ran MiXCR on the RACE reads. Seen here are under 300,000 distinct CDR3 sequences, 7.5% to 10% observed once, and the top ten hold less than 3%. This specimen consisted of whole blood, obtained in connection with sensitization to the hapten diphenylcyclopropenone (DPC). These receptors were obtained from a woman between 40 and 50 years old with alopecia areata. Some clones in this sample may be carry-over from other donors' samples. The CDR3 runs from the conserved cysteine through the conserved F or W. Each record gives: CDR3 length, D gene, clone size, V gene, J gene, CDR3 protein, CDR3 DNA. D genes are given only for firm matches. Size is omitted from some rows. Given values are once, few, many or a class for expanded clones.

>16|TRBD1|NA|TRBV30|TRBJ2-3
CAFDWLTGVRSDTQYF
TGTGCCTTCGACTGGCTGACAGGGGTCAGGTCAGATACGCAGTATTTT
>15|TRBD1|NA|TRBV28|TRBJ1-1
CASSSPTGGLTEAFF
TGTGCCAGCAGTTCTCCAACAGGGGGACTCACTGAAGCTTTCTTT
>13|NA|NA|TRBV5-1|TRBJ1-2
CASRAGEGYGYTF
TGCGCCAGCAGGGCAGGAGAAGGCTATGGCTACACCTTC
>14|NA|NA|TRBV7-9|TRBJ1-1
CASSFRQTAPEAFF
TGTGCCAGCAGCTTCCGACAGACAGCGCCTGAAGCTTTCTTT
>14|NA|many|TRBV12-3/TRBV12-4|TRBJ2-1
CASSPPGSNNEQFF
TGTGCCAGCAGTCCACCGGGATCTAACAATGAGCAGTTCTTC
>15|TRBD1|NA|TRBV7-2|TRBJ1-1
CASSFSRQGHTEAFF
TGTGCCAGCAGCTTTTCGCGACAGGGTCACACTGAAGCTTTCTTT
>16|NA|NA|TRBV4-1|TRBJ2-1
CASSQVEYGTYNEQFF
TGCGCCAGCAGCCAAGTAGAGTACGGGACCTACAATGAGCAGTTCTTC
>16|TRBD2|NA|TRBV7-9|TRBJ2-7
CASSFPTSGRDYEQYF
TGTGCCAGCAGCTTCCCCACTAGCGGGAGGGATTACGAGCAGTACTTC
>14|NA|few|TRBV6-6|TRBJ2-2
CASSYLVNTGELFF
TGTGCCAGCAGTTACTTGGTGAACACCGGGGAGCTGTTTTTT
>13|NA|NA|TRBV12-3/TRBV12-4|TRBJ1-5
CASSWRGDQPQHF
TGTGCCAGCAGTTGGCGGGGAGATCAGCCCCAGCATTTT
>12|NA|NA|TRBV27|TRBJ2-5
CASGLLQETQYF
TGTGCCAGCGGGCTACTCCAAGAGACCCAGTACTTC
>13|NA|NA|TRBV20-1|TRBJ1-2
CSASLRGEYGYTF
TGCAGTGCTAGCCTGAGGGGAGAGTATGGCTACACCTTC
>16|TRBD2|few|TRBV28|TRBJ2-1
CASNSPRTSGNNEQFF
TGTGCCAGCAACTCCCCTCGGACTAGCGGGAACAATGAGCAGTTCTTC
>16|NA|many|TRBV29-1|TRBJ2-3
CSAALSQGTSTDTQYF
TGCAGCGCCGCTCTCTCCCAGGGGACTAGCACAGATACGCAGTATTTT
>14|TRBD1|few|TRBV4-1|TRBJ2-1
CASSHRDSYNEQFF
TGCGCCAGCAGCCACCGGGACAGTTACAATGAGCAGTTCTTC
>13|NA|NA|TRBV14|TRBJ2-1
CASSGDAYNEQFF
TGTGCCAGCAGCGGAGACGCCTACAATGAGCAGTTCTTC
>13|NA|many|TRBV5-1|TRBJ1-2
CASSPRASPEATF
TGCGCCAGCAGCCCCCGTGCCAGCCCGGAGGCCACCTTC
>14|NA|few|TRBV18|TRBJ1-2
CASSPGAADYGYTF
TGTGCCAGCTCACCGGGCGCAGCCGACTATGGCTACACCTTC
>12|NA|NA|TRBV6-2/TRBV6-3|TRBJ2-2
CASKDNTGELFF
TGTGCCAGCAAGGACAACACCGGGGAGCTGTTTTTT
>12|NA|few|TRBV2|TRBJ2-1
CASRQRVNEQSF
TGTGCCAGCAGGCAGAGGGTTAATGAGCAGTCCTTC
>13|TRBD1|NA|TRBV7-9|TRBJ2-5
CASDRGLQETQYF
TGTGCCAGCGACAGGGGCCTCCAAGAGACCCAGTACTTC
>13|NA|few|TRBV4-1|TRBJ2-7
CASSPGRKREQYF
TGCGCCAGCAGCCCAGGCAGGAAGAGGGAGCAGTACTTC
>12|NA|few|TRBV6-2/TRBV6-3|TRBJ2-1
CASSPTRYEQFF
TGTGCCAGCAGTCCCACCCGGTATGAGCAGTTCTTC
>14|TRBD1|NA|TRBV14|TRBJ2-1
CASSQEITGGQEFF
TGTGCCAGCAGCCAAGAAATTACTGGCGGACAGGAGTTCTTC
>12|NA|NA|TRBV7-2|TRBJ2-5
CASSPMGETQYF
TGTGCCAGCAGCCCTATGGGCGAGACCCAGTACTTC
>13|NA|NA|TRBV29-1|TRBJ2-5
CSVEVRGGETQYF
TGCAGCGTTGAAGTGCGGGGCGGGGAGACCCAGTACTTC
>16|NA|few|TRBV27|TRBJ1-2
CASSSLTGRARYGYTF
TGTGCCAGCAGTTCCCTCACAGGGAGGGCTCGCTATGGCTACACCTTC
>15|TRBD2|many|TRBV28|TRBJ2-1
CASTFAGGSYNEQFF
TGTGCCAGCACTTTCGCGGGGGGGTCCTACAATGAGCAGTTCTTC
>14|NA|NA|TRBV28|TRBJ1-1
CASRPAAGSTEAFF
TGTGCCAGCAGGCCCGCGGCGGGAAGCACTGAAGCTTTCTTT
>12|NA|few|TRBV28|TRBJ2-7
CASSFSQMEQYF
TGTGCCAGCAGTTTCTCCCAAATGGAGCAGTACTTC
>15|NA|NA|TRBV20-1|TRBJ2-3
CSARVGRSRTDTQYF
TGCAGTGCTAGAGTGGGAAGGTCTCGCACAGATACGCAGTATTTT
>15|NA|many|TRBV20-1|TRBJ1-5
CSAFREGGSNQPQHF
TGCAGTGCCTTTCGTGAGGGAGGGAGCAATCAGCCCCAGCATTTT
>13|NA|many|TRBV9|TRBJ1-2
CASSVQANYGYTF
TGTGCCAGCAGCGTGCAAGCTAACTATGGCTACACCTTC
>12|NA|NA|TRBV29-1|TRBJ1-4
CSAGPHNEKLFF
TGCAGCGCTGGACCTCATAATGAAAAACTGTTTTTT
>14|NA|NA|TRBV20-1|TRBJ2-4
CSASAMLAKNIQYF
TGCAGTGCTAGCGCCATGCTAGCCAAAAACATTCAGTACTTC
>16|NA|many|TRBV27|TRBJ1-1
CASSFLWGGPGDEAFF
TGTGCCAGCAGTTTCCTTTGGGGGGGGCCCGGGGATGAAGCTTTCTTT
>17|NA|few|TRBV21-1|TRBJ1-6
CASSKRAASSYNSPLHF
TGTGCCAGCAGCAAACGGGCAGCCTCGAGCTATAATTCACCCCTCCACTTT
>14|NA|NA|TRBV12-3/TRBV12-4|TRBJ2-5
CASSFRRIEETQYF
TGTGCCAGCAGTTTTCGGCGGATTGAAGAGACCCAGTACTTC
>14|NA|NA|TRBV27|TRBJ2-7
CASSLRPRGYEQYF
TGTGCCAGCAGTTTACGCCCACGGGGGTACGAGCAGTACTTC
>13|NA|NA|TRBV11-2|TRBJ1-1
CASSPRVGARAFF
TGTGCCAGCAGCCCCCGGGTGGGGGCGAGAGCTTTCTTT
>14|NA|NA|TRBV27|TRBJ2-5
CASSFFPPTETQYF
TGTGCCAGCAGTTTTTTCCCGCCGACGGAGACCCAGTACTTC
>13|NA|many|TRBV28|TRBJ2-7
CASSRGDSYEQYF
TGTGCCAGCAGCAGAGGGGATTCCTACGAGCAGTACTTC
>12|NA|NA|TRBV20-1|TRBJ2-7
CSVPQQGHEQYF
TGCAGTGTCCCCCAACAGGGCCACGAGCAGTACTTC
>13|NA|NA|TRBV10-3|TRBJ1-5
CAISMDGNQPQHF
TGTGCCATCAGTATGGACGGGAATCAGCCCCAGCATTTT
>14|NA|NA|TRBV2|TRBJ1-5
CASSGIRDNQPQHF
TGTGCCAGCAGTGGAATCAGGGACAATCAGCCCCAGCATTTT
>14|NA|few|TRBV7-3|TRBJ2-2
CASSRDTYTGELFF
TGTGCCAGCAGCCGGGACACGTATACCGGGGAGCTGTTTTTT
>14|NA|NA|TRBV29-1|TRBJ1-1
CSVEEYRMNTEAFF
TGCAGCGTTGAAGAATACAGGATGAACACTGAAGCTTTCTTT
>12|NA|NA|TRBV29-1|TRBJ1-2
CSVEGEGYGYTF
TGCAGCGTTGAGGGGGAAGGCTATGGCTACACCTTC
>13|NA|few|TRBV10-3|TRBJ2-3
CAIMRVGWDTQYF
TGTGCCATCATGCGGGTTGGTTGGGATACGCAGTATTTT
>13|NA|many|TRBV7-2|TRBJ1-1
CASSLDPATEAFF
TGTGCCAGCAGCTTAGACCCAGCCACTGAAGCTTTCTTT
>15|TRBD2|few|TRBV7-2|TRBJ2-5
CASSLGRGEWETQYF
TGTGCCAGCAGCTTAGGCCGGGGGGAGTGGGAGACCCAGTACTTC
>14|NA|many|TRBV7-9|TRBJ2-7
CASSLGPGPYEQYF
TGTGCCAGCAGCTTAGGGCCAGGACCCTACGAGCAGTACTTC
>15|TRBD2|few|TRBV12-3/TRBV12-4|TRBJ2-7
CASSAELAGTYEQYF
TGTGCCAGCAGTGCTGAACTAGCGGGGACCTACGAGCAGTACTTC
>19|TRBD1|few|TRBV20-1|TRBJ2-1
CSAPGGTGVRLVSYNEQFF
TGCAGTGCTCCAGGGGGCACAGGGGTTCGACTTGTTTCCTACAATGAGCAGTTCTTC
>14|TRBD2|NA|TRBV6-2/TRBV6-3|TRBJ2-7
CASREASGVYEQYF
TGTGCCAGCAGAGAAGCTAGCGGGGTCTACGAGCAGTACTTC
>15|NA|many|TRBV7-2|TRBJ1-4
CASSRRELPNEKLFF
TGTGCCAGCAGCCGGAGGGAGCTTCCTAATGAAAAACTGTTTTTT
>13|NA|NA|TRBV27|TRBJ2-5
CASSSPPWETQYF
TGTGCCAGCAGTTCCCCCCCCTGGGAGACCCAGTACTTC
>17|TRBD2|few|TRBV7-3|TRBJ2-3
CASSSHRTSGRPDTQYF
TGTGCCAGCAGCTCACACCGGACTAGCGGGAGACCAGATACGCAGTATTTT
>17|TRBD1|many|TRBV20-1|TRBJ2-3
CSARRTGGLASTDTQYF
TGCAGTGCTAGGAGGACAGGGGGACTGGCTAGCACAGATACGCAGTATTTT